A single sample is the source of the 2 T cell receptor beta chains below, sequenced in a study of T cells after yellow fever vaccination. TCRdb re-derived calls from the 5' RACE reads in MiXCR, one entry per CDR3 protein. The data contain roughly 330,000 distinct CDR3 sequences, around 6.8% of them singletons. The starting material was PBMCs, obtained about 49 days after the first yellow fever vaccination. Every receptor here comes from a man aged 18 to 29 who received the YFV17D yellow fever vaccine.

Only a few counts were recorded for this clonotype. This rearrangement joins TRBV4-2 to TRBJ1-2; unclear D gene. The CDR3 consists of 12 residues. Trimming removed 1 base from V and 9 bases from J, with 9 bases in between. Germline V gene data show CDR1 as LGHNA and CDR2 as YNFKEQ. The CDR3 protein is CASSQAVGSYTF. DNA of the CDR3: TGTGCCAGCAGCCAAGCTGTCGGCAGCTACACCTTC.

The chain couples TRBV20-1 to TRBJ1-4, with a tentative D call TRBD1 (6 bases). V was shortened by 7 bases and J by 4 bases, with 13 bases between the two germline ends. This CDR3 is built from 13 residues. Per germline, CDR1 DFQATT and CDR2 SNEGSKA (reference sequence). The CDR3 loop is CSVSRTDNEKLFF. The CDR3 DNA is TGCAGTGTGTCCCGGACAGATAATGAAAAACTGTTTTTT.